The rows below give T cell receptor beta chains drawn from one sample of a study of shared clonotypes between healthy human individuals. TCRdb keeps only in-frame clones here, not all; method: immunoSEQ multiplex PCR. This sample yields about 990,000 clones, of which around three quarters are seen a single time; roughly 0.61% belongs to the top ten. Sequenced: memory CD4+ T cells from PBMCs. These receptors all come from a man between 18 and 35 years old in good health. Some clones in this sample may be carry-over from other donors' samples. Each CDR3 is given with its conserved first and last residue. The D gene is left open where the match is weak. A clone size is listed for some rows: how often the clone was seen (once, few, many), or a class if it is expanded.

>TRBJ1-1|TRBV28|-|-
TGTGCCAGCAGTTTATTAGGAGGGAGGGGCACTGAAGCTTTCTTT
CASSLLGGRGTEAFF
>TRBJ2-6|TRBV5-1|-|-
TGCGCCAGCACCCGGACAGGGGCCAACGTCCTGACTTTC
CASTRTGANVLTF
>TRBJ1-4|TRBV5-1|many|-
TGCGCCAGCAGCCCAGGGCGAACTAATGAAAAACTGTTTTTT
CASSPGRTNEKLFF
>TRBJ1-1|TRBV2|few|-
TGTGCCAGCAACCGACGGGGACTGAACACTGAAGCTTTCTTT
CASNRRGLNTEAFF
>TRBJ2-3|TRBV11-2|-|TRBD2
TGTGCCAGCAGCTTCGAACTAGCGGATACGCAGTATTTT
CASSFELADTQYF
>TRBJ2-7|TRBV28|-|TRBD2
TGTGCCACCTCGACCCAGGGCGGGAGGGGGTCCTACGAGCAGTACTTC
CATSTQGGRGSYEQYF
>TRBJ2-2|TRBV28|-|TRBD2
TGTGCCAGCAGAGGGACTAGCGGGAGCAGGAGGCGGGAGCTGTTTTTT
CASRGTSGSRRRELFF
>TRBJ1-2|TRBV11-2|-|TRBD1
TGTGCCAGCAGCGCGGCAACAGGGGACTATGGCTACACCTTC
CASSAATGDYGYTF
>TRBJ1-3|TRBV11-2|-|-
TGTGCCAGCAGCTTAGGGTTCGGAGACACCATATATTTT
CASSLGFGDTIYF
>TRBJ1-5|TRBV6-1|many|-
TGTGCCAGCAGTGAAATGTTGGCTAGCAATCAGCCCCAGCATTTT
CASSEMLASNQPQHF
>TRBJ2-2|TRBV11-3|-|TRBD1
TGTGCCAGCAGCTCAGGGGGCGCCGCGAACACCGGGGAGCTGTTTTTT
CASSSGGAANTGELFF
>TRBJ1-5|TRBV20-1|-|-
TGCAGTGCTAGTCGGCTGTCCCAGCATTTT
CSASRLSQHF
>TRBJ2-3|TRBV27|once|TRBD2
TGTGCCAGCAGGCCCCTAGCGGGAGGAGATACGCAGTATTTT
CASRPLAGGDTQYF
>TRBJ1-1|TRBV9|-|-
TGTGCCAGCAGCGTAGTCGCAGGAACTGAAGCTTTCTTT
CASSVVAGTEAFF
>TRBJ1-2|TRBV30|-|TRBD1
TGTGCCTGGAGTCCTTCGACAGGGGGTAGGGGCTACACCTTC
CAWSPSTGGRGYTF
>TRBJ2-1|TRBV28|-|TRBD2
TGTGCCAGCAGGTGGGCGGGACTACAGACCGATGAGCAGTTCTTC
CASRWAGLQTDEQFF
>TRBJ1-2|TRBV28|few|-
TGTGCCAGCAGCCACCCGACGGGGGCCTTTAAAGGCTACACCTTC
CASSHPTGAFKGYTF
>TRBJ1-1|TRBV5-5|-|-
TGTGCCAGCAGCTCGCTGTCCAGGGGCGACACTGAAGCTTTCTTT
CASSSLSRGDTEAFF